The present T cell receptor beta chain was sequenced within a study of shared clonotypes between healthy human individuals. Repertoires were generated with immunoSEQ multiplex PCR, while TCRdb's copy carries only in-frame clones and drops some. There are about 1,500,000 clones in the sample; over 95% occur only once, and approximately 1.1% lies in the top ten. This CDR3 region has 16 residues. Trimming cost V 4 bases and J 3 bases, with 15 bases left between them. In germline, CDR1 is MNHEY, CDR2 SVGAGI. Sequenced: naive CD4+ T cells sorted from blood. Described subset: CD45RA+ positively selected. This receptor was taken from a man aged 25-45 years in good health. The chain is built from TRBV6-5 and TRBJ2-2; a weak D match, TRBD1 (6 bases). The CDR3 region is CASSLLGGKDTGELFF. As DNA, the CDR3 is TGTGCCAGCAGTTTGCTAGGGGGAAAGGACACCGGGGAGCTGTTTTTT.